The rows below give T cell receptor beta chains drawn from one sample of a study of T cell responses to AZD1222 COVID-19 vaccine. TCRdb's table, derived via immunoSEQ multiplex PCR, lists solely in-frame clones and lacks some. The sample shows 110,000 to 150,000 clones, 85% to 95% of them seen only once. Sequenced here: peripheral blood, sampled on day 0 of AZD1222 vaccination. These receptors all come from an adult in good health. The CDR3 runs from the conserved cysteine through the conserved F or W. Clone size is not always given. Where it is, it says once, few, many or a class for expanded clones.

>TRBV20-1|TRBJ2-1|.
CSASRLLALDNEQFF
>TRBV5-8|TRBJ2-3|.
CASSAGTGSADTQYF
>TRBV7-3|TRBJ2-1|once
CASSYTGTTYNEQFF
>TRBV11-1|TRBJ2-7|.
CASSLGPSGIDEQYF
>TRBV3-1/TRBV3-2|TRBJ2-2|few
CASSHATGAAGELFF
>TRBV12-3/TRBV12-4|TRBJ2-7|.
CASSFTGPHEQYF
>TRBV18|TRBJ1-5|.
CASSPLPGSDQPQHF
>TRBV10-3|TRBJ1-2|.
CATRPPTGGYTF
>TRBV27|TRBJ1-2|.
CASSTAWTGDTYGYTF
>TRBV27|TRBJ1-1|.
CASSLTENTEAFF
>TRBV28|TRBJ2-2|.
CASSLVRRGSGPANTGELFF
>TRBV3-1/TRBV3-2|TRBJ2-2|.
CASSQVGTLNTGELFF
>TRBV5-1|TRBJ2-7|.
CASSSRTAYEQYF
>TRBV28|TRBJ2-3|.
CASSWGGARDTQYF
>TRBV9|TRBJ1-2|.
CASSVGDRGGYGYTF
>TRBV12-3/TRBV12-4|TRBJ2-2|once
CASGPGNAGELFF
>TRBV27|TRBJ2-2|once
CASSLNRDRNTGELFF
>TRBV9|TRBJ1-3|few
CASARASGNTIYF
>TRBV19|TRBJ2-7|few
CASSTPGIYEQYF
>TRBV7-2|TRBJ2-7|once
CASSLGRGDEQYF
>TRBV30|TRBJ1-2|.
CAWNPGTRIGYTF
>TRBV24-1|TRBJ1-2|.
CATSDMTGSRGYTF
>TRBV9|TRBJ1-1|.
CASSLQGLDTEAFF
>TRBV7-8|TRBJ2-7|once
CASSLARGLNEQYF
>TRBV5-4|TRBJ2-1|.
CASTKRGLAGVLNEQFF
>TRBV24-1|TRBJ1-5|.
CATSDADSGEPHQPQHF
>TRBV28|TRBJ1-3|.
CASSGGLVNTIYF
>TRBV20-1|TRBJ1-1|.
CSASGLEGRVYTEAFF
>TRBV6-5|TRBJ1-1|.
CASSYSIFNTEAFF
>TRBV5-1|TRBJ2-2|.
CASSFIATSGTGTGELFF
>TRBV20-1|TRBJ2-7|.
CSASSLREGPYEQYF